This T cell receptor (beta chain) derives from a study of T cell responses to AZD1222 COVID-19 vaccine. Regarding this clone: What it binds is not known.

The CDR3 spans 15 residues. V lost 1 base and J lost 5; bases outside the gene matches: 5. Germline V CDR1 and CDR2: SGHNT, YYREEE (reference sequence). Clones were sequenced by immunoSEQ multiplex PCR, and TCRdb holds only the in-frame ones, with some missing. The sample shows some 130,000 clones, just under 95% of them seen only once. The study's findings and limits: Females made up more of the donors, who were largely white British, and clonal diversity may have come out too low.

Sequencing used peripheral blood, obtained 28 days after the second AZD1222 dose. The receptor's source is an adult who received the AZD1222 COVID-19 vaccine. The J gene is TRBJ1-1, the V gene TRBV5-4; 10 bases are a match to TRBD1. CDR3 DNA: TGTGCCAGCAGCTTGTATGGACAGGGGGGAACTGAAGCTTTCTTT. Residues: CASSLYGQGGTEAFF. The full variable domain, with the rest looked up from reference TRBV5-4 and TRBJ1-1, is ETGVTQSPTHLIKTRGQQVTLRCSSQSGHNTVSWYQQALGQGPQFIFQYYREEENGRGNFPPRFSGLQFPNYSSELNVNALELDDSALYLCASSLYGQGGTEAFFGQGTRLTVV.